The 2 T cell receptor beta chains reported below all come from one sample, sequenced in a study of beta chain features in type 1 diabetes. All of the isolated RNA was reverse transcribed, so expressed TCRB transcripts were sequenced. The repertoire was sequenced with immunoSEQ multiplex PCR; TCRdb's copy has only in-frame clones and lacks some. The table lists fewer than 350,000 clones, around 16% of them singletons. Their target antigens are unknown. Whole-study results and caveats: Shorter TCRB CDR3s, moderately but significantly so, marked every one of the four CD4+ subsets in Type 1 diabetes patients.

Sequencing input: naive CD4+ T cells from blood. The source of these receptors is a man younger than 35 with type 1 diabetes.

This rearrangement joins TRBV6-4 to TRBJ2-2; a weak D match, TRBD1 (6 bases). CDR3 length: 13 residues. V was shortened by 8 bases and J by 0 bases, with 7 bases between the two germline ends. Per the germline V gene, CDR1 is MRHNA and CDR2 is SNTAGT. DNA of the CDR3: TGTGCCAGCGGGACACCGAACACCGGGGAGCTGTTTTTT. Protein: CASGTPNTGELFF.

V is TRBV5-1 and J is TRBJ2-1, with TRBD2 identical over 7 bases. Germline V gene lookup returns CDR1 SGHRS and CDR2 YFSETQ. V was pared by 1 base and J by 7 bases, with 8 bases of the junction left unmatched. CDR3 size: 15 residues. This chain's CDR3 is CASSLWSSGDNEQFF. The CDR3 DNA sequence: TGCGCCAGCAGCTTGTGGTCTAGCGGTGATAATGAGCAGTTCTTC. Drawing the rest from reference TRBV5-1 and TRBJ2-1, the complete variable domain is KAGVTQTPRYLIKTRGQQVTLSCSPISGHRSVSWYQQTPGQGLQFLFEYFSETQRNKGNFPGRFSGRQFSNSRSEMNVSTLELGDSALYLCASSLWSSGDNEQFFGPGTRLTVL.